The 5 T cell receptor beta chains presented below share a single source sample, sequenced in a study of neurological immune-mediated disorders (dated by TCRdb to the late 2010s). The library relied on 5' RACE. The data were produced on an Illumina HiSeq 2500. TCRdb passed the public sequencing reads through fastp at Q25 and MiXCR, retaining productive beta sequences. One record per CDR3 amino acid sequence lists the most common genes and DNA. The sample data list tens of thousands of distinct CDR3 sequences, and around 4.3% of these were observed just once. The ten largest clones represent around 5% of the sample. Sequenced material: PBMCs. These receptors all stem from a woman aged 55-69 years with multiple sclerosis.

The chain combines TRBV7-2 with TRBJ2-2, with D possibly matching TRBD1 (6 bases). V was shortened by 5 bases and J by 6 bases, with 10 bases between the two germline ends. CDR1 is SGHTA, CDR2 FQGNSA, per germline. CDR3 length equals 13 residues. CDR3 amino acids: CASSAQGPGELFF. The DNA for the CDR3 is TGTGCCAGCAGCGCACAGGGCCCCGGGGAGCTGTTTTTT.

This clonotype was observed at least ten times. V and J are TRBV5-5 and TRBJ1-4; D might be TRBD1 (5 bases). Germline CDR1 SGHKS, CDR2 YYEKEE (reference sequence). V gave up 5 bases and J gave up 1 base, with 9 bases separating them. The CDR3 extends over 14 amino acids. CDR3 sequence (DNA): TGTGCCAGCAGGCTGGGGCTAACTAATGAAAAACTGTTTTTT. Encoded protein: CASRLGLTNEKLFF.

This clonotype was seen only a few times. The rearrangement links TRBV7-2 to TRBJ2-2, with a possible D match to TRBD2 (5 bases). V was clipped by 1 base and J by 8 bases, with 11 bases between them. The CDR3 is 14 amino acids. Germline CDR1 SGHTA, CDR2 FQGNSA. The CDR3 region has the DNA TGTGCCAGCAGCTTAGGACTCCCGGGGGGGGAGCTGTTTTTT. Translation: CASSLGLPGGELFF. The variable domain in full, with the rest retrieved from reference TRBV7-2 and TRBJ2-2, is GAGVSQSPSNKVTEKGKDVELRCDPISGHTALYWYRQSLGQGLEFLIYFQGNSAPDKSGLPSDRFSAERTGGSVSTLTIQRTQQEDSAVYLCASSLGLPGGELFFGEGSRLTVL.

Many counts were recorded for this clonotype. The V gene is TRBV2, the J gene TRBJ1-4; TRBD1 matches 7 bases. The V segment lost 6 bases and the J segment 5 bases; nucleotides outside the gene matches: 6. CDR1 SNHLY and CDR2 FYNNEI come from the germline V gene. This CDR3 has 14 amino acids. This CDR3 reads CASRVGQANEKLFF. The CDR3 coding sequence is TGTGCCAGCAGGGTTGGACAGGCGAATGAAAAACTGTTTTTT.

This clonotype was seen at least ten times. The V gene is TRBV5-1, the J gene TRBJ2-3, with D maybe TRBD1 (6 bases). The CDR3 totals 15 residues. V was shortened by 0 bases and J by 5 bases, with 13 bases between the two germline ends. CDR1 is SGHRS, CDR2 YFSETQ, per germline. CDR3 residues: CASSLVGAGGDTQYF. CDR3 coding DNA: TGCGCCAGCAGCTTGGTGGGGGCAGGAGGAGATACGCAGTATTTT.